A single sample gave rise to the 12 T cell receptor beta chains below, sequenced in a study of cytomegalovirus exposure and HLA in healthy donors. Vbeta (60) and Jbeta (13) primers were used in the PCR. Produced via immunoSEQ multiplex PCR; TCRdb's table is partial and in-frame only. The repertoire includes around 170,000 clones, just under 80% of them detected once, and about 2.9% sits in the top ten. Sequenced: PBMCs. The receptors come from a woman in her fifties or sixties in good health and CMV-seropositive.

This rearrangement joins TRBV28 to TRBJ2-3; weak D call: TRBD1 (5 bases). Germline CDR1 reads MDHEN; CDR2 reads SYDVKM. The V end lost 1 base, the J end lost 12 bases, and 11 bases lay between the germline ends. The CDR3 spans 12 residues. DNA of the CDR3: TGTGCCAGCAGTTTATCAGGGCTCTCTCAGTATTTT. It specifies CASSLSGLSQYF.

The V and J genes are TRBV28 and TRBJ2-3, with 7 bases fitting TRBD2. The trim removed 8 bases at V and 2 bases at J, leaving 7 bases unmatched. Germline V gives CDR1 MDHEN, CDR2 SYDVKM. CDR3 length: 14 amino acids. The CDR3 DNA is TGTGCCAGCTCCTGGGCGGGAGTCACAGATACGCAGTATTTT. This sequence encodes CASSWAGVTDTQYF.

This chain uses TRBV5-1 with TRBJ2-5; TRBD1 matches at 10 bases. The trim removed 4 bases at V and 4 bases at J, leaving 7 bases unmatched. The germline V gene has CDR1 SGHRS and CDR2 YFSETQ. CDR3 length equals 15 residues. For the CDR3, the DNA is TGCGCCAGCAGCCCGACAGGGGGCCGCGGAGAGACCCAGTACTTC. Its protein product is CASSPTGGRGETQYF.

V usage is TRBV19 and J usage is TRBJ1-4, with a tentative D call TRBD1 (6 bases). The CDR3 spans 17 residues. Per the germline V gene, CDR1 is LNHDA and CDR2 is SQIVND (reference sequence). Trimming removed 5 bases from V and 6 bases from J, with 22 bases in between. This CDR3 reads CASSVVALTGLHEKLFF. The CDR3 coding sequence is TGTGCCAGTAGTGTAGTCGCTCTCACAGGGTTACATGAAAAACTGTTTTTT. Complete variable domain (other parts from reference TRBV19 and TRBJ1-4): DGGITQSPKYLFRKEGQNVTLSCEQNLNHDAMYWYRQDPGQGLRLIYYSQIVNDFQKGDIAEGYSVSREKKESFPLTVTSAQKNPTAFYLCASSVVALTGLHEKLFFGSGTQLSVL.

This clone was seen a handful of times. The chain links TRBV9 to TRBJ2-3; 7 nucleotides agree with TRBD2. The V segment lost 4 bases and the J segment 0 bases; nucleotides outside the gene matches: 5. The CDR3 runs 15 residues. Germline CDR1 is SGDLS and CDR2 is YYNGEE. This CDR3 is CASSPTGLSTDTQYF. The CDR3 DNA follows: TGTGCCAGCAGCCCCACGGGACTAAGCACAGATACGCAGTATTTT.

The gene calls are TRBV5-6 and TRBJ2-6; D is perhaps TRBD2 (5 bases). The germline CDR1 and CDR2 sequences are SGHDT and YYEEEE. V lost 0 bases and J lost 0, with 13 bases in between. CDR3 size: 18 residues. This CDR3 reads CASSLGPAVPSGANVLTF. CDR3 in DNA: TGTGCCAGCAGCTTGGGTCCAGCGGTTCCCTCTGGGGCCAACGTCCTGACTTTC.

The sample holds a few counts of this clone. The CDR3 region has the DNA TGTGCCAGCAAGTTGAATCCAGCGGGGAAAGAGACCCAGTACTTC. Its protein product is CASKLNPAGKETQYF. The gene calls are TRBV6-1 and TRBJ2-5; TRBD2 matches at 7 bases. Germline trimming cut 7 bases from V and 3 bases from J; bases unmatched to any gene: 11. Looked up from germline, CDR1 is MNHNS and CDR2 is SASEGT. The CDR3 length is 15 residues.

The genes are TRBV7-9 and TRBJ2-7; 9 nucleotides match TRBD1. Germline loops: CDR1 SEHNR, CDR2 FQNEAQ (reference sequence). The CDR3 runs 16 residues. The V and J ends lost 2 bases and 3 bases, in that order; junction bases with no gene match: 8. The CDR3 coding sequence is TGTGCCAGCAGCTTACGCGGGACAGGGCGCGACTACGAGCAGTACTTC. Encoded protein: CASSLRGTGRDYEQYF.

The V gene is TRBV2, the J gene TRBJ1-2; D uncertain. The CDR3 length is 15 residues. The germline CDR1 and CDR2 sequences are SNHLY and FYNNEI. The V gene lost 2 bases and the J gene lost 5 bases, with 15 bases spanning the gap. The CDR3 coding sequence is TGTGCCAGCAGTGAAAATTCAAGGACGGGGTATGGCTACACCTTC. Protein product: CASSENSRTGYGYTF.

V and J are TRBV28 and TRBJ1-2, with 10 nucleotides matching TRBD1. V shed 6 bases and J 5 bases; nucleotides not matched to a gene: 9. CDR1 MDHEN and CDR2 SYDVKM come from the germline V gene. The CDR3 runs 15 residues. The CDR3 region has the DNA TGTGCCAGCAGCACAGGGACAGGGGTAGGGTATGGCTACACCTTC. This gives the protein CASSTGTGVGYGYTF.

The chain carries TRBV10-3 and TRBJ1-5; D unresolved. CDR1 and CDR2 from the germline V gene are ENHRY and SYGVKD. This CDR3 is 16 amino acids long. The V and J ends lost 2 bases and 0 bases respectively, with 11 bases between them. The DNA of the CDR3 is TGTGCCATCAGTGAGGTTGGCAGGTTTAGCAATCAGCCCCAGCATTTT. It is translated as CAISEVGRFSNQPQHF.

The V gene is TRBV5-1, the J gene TRBJ1-2; D unresolved. V gave up 6 bases and J gave up 5 bases, with 17 bases separating them. Germline CDR1 reads SGHRS; CDR2 reads YFSETQ. The CDR3 runs to 14 residues. The chain's CDR3 is CASTDPGGLYGYTF. Here the CDR3 DNA reads TGCGCCAGCACAGACCCCGGCGGGCTATATGGCTACACCTTC.